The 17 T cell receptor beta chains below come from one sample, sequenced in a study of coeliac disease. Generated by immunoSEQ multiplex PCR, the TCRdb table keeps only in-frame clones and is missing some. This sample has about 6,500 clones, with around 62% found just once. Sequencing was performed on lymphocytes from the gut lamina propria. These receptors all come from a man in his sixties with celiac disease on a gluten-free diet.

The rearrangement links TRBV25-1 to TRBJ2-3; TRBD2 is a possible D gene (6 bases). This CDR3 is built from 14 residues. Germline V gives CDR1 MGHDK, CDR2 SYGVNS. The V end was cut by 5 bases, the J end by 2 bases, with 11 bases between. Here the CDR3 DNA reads TGTGCCAGCAGTCGGGGGTTCGCCACAGATACGCAGTATTTT. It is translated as CASSRGFATDTQYF.

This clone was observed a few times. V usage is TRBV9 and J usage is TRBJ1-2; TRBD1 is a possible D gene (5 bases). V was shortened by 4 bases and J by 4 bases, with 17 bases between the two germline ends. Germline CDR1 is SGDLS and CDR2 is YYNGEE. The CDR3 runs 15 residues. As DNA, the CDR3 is TGTGCCAGCAGCACAACTCACGGGGGGTTCTATGGCTACACCTTC. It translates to CASSTTHGGFYGYTF.

In DNA, the CDR3 is TGTGCCAGCAGTGAACGAGCGGGGGCCTCCTACAATGAGCAGTTCTTC. This translates into CASSERAGASYNEQFF. The chain uses TRBV6-1 and TRBJ2-1, with 8 bases lining up with TRBD2. CDR3 length: 16 amino acids. J lost 0 bases, V lost 2 bases, and 3 bases had no gene match. The V gene's germline CDR1 is MNHNS and CDR2 SASEGT.

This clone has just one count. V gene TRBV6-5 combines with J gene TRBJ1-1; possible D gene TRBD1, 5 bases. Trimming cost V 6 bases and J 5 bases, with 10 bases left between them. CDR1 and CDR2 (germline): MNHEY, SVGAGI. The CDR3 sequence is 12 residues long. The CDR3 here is CASSPGGTEAFF. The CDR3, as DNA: TGTGCCAGCAGCCCGGGGGGGACTGAAGCTTTCTTT.

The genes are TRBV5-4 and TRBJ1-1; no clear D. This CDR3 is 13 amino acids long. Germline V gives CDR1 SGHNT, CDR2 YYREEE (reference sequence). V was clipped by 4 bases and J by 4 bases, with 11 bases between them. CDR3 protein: CASSQAGFTEAFF. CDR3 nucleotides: TGTGCCAGCAGCCAGGCAGGCTTCACTGAAGCTTTCTTT.

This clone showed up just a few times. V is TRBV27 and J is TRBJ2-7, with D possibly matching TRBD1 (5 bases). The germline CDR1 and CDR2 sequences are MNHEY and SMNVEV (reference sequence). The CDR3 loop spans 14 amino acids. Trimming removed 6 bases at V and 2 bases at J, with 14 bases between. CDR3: CASRSLTATYEQYF. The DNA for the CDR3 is TGTGCCAGCAGATCCCTGACAGCAACCTACGAGCAGTACTTC.

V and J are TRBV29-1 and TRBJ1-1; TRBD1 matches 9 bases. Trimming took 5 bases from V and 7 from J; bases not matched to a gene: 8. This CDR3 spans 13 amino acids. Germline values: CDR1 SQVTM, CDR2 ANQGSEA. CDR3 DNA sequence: TGCAGCGTTAACAGGGGGCGAGGGGATGAAGCTTTCTTT. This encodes CSVNRGRGDEAFF.

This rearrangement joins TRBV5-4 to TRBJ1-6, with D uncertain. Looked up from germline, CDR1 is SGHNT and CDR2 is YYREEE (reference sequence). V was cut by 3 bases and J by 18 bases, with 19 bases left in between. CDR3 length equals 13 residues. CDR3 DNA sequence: TGTGCCAGCAGCTCACATCCAGGTCTAAGTTACCACTTT. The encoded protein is CASSSHPGLSYHF.

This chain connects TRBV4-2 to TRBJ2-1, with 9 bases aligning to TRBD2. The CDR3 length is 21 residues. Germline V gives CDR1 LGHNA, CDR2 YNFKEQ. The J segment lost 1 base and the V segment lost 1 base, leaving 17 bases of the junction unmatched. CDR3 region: CASSQADQGRGGLGSYNEQFF. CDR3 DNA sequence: TGTGCCAGCAGCCAAGCGGATCAAGGGCGGGGGGGCCTAGGTTCCTACAATGAGCAGTTCTTC.

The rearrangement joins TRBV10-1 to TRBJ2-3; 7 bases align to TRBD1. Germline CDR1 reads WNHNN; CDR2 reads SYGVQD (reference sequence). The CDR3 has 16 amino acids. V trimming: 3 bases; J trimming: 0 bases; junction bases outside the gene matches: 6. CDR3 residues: CASSESGTVSTDTQYF. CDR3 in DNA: TGCGCCAGCAGTGAATCCGGGACAGTTAGCACAGATACGCAGTATTTT.

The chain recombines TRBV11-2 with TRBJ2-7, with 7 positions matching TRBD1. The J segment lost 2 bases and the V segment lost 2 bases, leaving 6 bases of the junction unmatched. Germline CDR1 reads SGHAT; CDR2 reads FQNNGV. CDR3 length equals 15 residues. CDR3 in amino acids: CASSLTRTGPYEQYF. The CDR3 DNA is TGTGCCAGCAGCTTAACCCGGACAGGCCCCTACGAGCAGTACTTC.

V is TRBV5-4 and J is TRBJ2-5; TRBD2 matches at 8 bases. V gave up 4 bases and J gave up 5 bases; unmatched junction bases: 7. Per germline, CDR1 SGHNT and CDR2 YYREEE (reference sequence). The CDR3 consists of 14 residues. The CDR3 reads CASSRGGPLETQYF. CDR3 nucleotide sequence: TGTGCCAGCAGCCGGGGGGGGCCCCTGGAGACCCAGTACTTC. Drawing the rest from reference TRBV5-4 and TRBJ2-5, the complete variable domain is ETGVTQSPTHLIKTRGQQVTLRCSSQSGHNTVSWYQQALGQGPQFIFQYYREEENGRGNFPPRFSGLQFPNYSSELNVNALELDDSALYLCASSRGGPLETQYFGPGTRLLVL.

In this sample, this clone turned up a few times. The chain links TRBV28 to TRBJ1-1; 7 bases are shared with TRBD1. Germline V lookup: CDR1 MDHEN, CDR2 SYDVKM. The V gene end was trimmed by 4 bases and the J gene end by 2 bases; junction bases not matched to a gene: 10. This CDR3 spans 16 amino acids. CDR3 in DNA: TGTGCCAGCAGTTCCAGCTGGACAGGAGTTAACACTGAAGCTTTCTTT. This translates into CASSSSWTGVNTEAFF.

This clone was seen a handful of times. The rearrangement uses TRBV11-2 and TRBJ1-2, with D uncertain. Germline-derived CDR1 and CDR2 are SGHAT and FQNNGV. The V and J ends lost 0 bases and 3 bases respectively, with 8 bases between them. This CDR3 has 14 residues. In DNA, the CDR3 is TGTGCCAGCAGCTTAGAAACTGCCCACTATGGCTACACCTTC. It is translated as CASSLETAHYGYTF.

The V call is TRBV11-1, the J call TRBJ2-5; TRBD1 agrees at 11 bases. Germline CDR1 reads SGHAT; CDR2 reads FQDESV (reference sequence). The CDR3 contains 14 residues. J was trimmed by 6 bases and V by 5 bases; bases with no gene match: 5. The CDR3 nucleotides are TGTGCCAGCAGCCCCGGGACAGGGGGGAAGACCCAGTACTTC. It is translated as CASSPGTGGKTQYF.

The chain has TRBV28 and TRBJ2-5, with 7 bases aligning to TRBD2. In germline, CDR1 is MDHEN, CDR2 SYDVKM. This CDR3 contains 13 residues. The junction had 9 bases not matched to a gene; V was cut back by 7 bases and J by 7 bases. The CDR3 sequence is CASTIWPSGTQYF. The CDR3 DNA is TGTGCCAGCACTATTTGGCCTAGCGGGACCCAGTACTTC.

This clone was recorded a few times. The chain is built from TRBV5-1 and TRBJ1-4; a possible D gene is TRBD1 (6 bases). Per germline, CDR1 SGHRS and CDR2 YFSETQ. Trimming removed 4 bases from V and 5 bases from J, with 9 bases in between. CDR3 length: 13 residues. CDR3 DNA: TGCGCCAGCAGCATCGGACAGAATGAAAAACTGTTTTTT. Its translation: CASSIGQNEKLFF.